Shown below are 11 T cell receptor beta chains from a single sample sequenced in a study of CD8 T cells in Susac syndrome. RNA amounts of roughly 0.45 to 1 ug underwent reverse transcription with random hexamers. TCRdb processed the immunoSEQ multiplex PCR reads anew with MiXCR; each CDR3 protein has one entry. In the table there are over 140,000 distinct CDR3 sequences, roughly 94% of which are singletons. Sequenced input: CD4+ T cells from PBMCs. These receptors all come from a human donor with Susac syndrome.

The chain uses TRBV7-2 and TRBJ1-2; D uncertain. The CDR3 has 15 amino acids. V dropped 0 bases and J dropped 5 bases, with 13 bases sitting between them. The germline CDR1 and CDR2 sequences are SGHTA and FQGNSA. The CDR3 is CASSLAGQALYGYTF. Here the CDR3 DNA reads TGTGCCAGCAGCTTAGCCGGGCAGGCCCTTTATGGCTACACCTTC.

CDR3 in DNA: TGTGCCAGCAGTATCGGACTGGGCAATCAGCCCCAGCATTTT. Translated: CASSIGLGNQPQHF. This sequence joins TRBV12-3 or TRBV12-4 and TRBJ1-5, with D unresolved. CDR3 size: 14 residues. V dropped 5 bases and J dropped 2 bases, with 10 bases sitting between them.

The gene calls are TRBV29-1 and TRBJ2-5; maybe TRBD2 (6 bases). Deletions cut 3 bases from V and 6 bases from J, with 17 bases between. The germline gives CDR1 SQVTM, CDR2 ANQGSEA. The CDR3 contains 14 residues. As DNA, the CDR3 is TGCAGCGTTGATCGACGGGAGTCGGGAAAGACCCAGTACTTC. Translated: CSVDRRESGKTQYF.

The chain links TRBV12-3 or TRBV12-4 to TRBJ2-7; 8 nucleotides line up with TRBD1. The J segment lost 3 bases and the V segment lost 5 bases, leaving 9 bases of the junction unmatched. The CDR3 covers 15 residues. CDR3 nucleotide sequence: TGTGCCAGCAGTACGCTCCGGACAGGGAGCTACGAGCAGTACTTC. Protein product: CASSTLRTGSYEQYF.

The chain has TRBV27 and TRBJ1-5, with 8 bases lining up with TRBD1. The CDR3 loop spans 14 amino acids. The V gene's germline CDR1 is MNHEY and CDR2 SMNVEV (reference sequence). The V and J ends lost 5 bases and 5 bases, in that order; junction bases with no gene match: 5. The CDR3 region has the DNA TGTGCCAGCAGTCCCGGACAGGGCTATCAGCCCCAGCATTTT. Its protein product is CASSPGQGYQPQHF.

The chain links TRBV20-1 to TRBJ2-1, with D unclear. V lost 6 bases and J lost 1, with 16 bases in between. Germline V CDR1 and CDR2: DFQATT, SNEGSKA (reference sequence). The CDR3 is 15 amino acids. DNA for the CDR3: TGCAGTGCGGCGGATGAGCGAGAATCCTACAATGAGCAGTTCTTC. The encoded protein is CSAADERESYNEQFF.

This clonotype was seen once. The gene calls are TRBV3-1 and TRBJ2-7; D gene unclear. This CDR3 has 13 residues. Trimming pared 1 base from V and 3 bases from J, leaving 7 bases between. From germline, CDR1 is LGHDT and CDR2 YNNKEL (reference sequence). CDR3 sequence: CASSQGNNYEQYF. The CDR3 DNA follows: TGTGCCAGCAGCCAAGGTAACAACTACGAGCAGTACTTC.

The gene calls are TRBV9 and TRBJ2-1, with D perhaps matching TRBD2 (6 bases). This CDR3 comprises 14 residues. Germline lookup yields CDR1 SGDLS and CDR2 YYNGEE. V gave up 4 bases and J gave up 4 bases, with 12 bases separating them. The CDR3 sequence: CASSTTSGYNEQFF. The DNA of the CDR3 is TGTGCCAGCAGCACGACTAGTGGGTACAATGAGCAGTTCTTC.

V is TRBV30 and J is TRBJ1-1, with 9 bases lining up with TRBD1. The CDR3 has 16 amino acids. V shed 8 bases, J shed 0 bases, and the junction held 13 bases outside the gene matches. The germline V gene encodes CDR1 GTSNPN and CDR2 SVGIG (reference sequence). CDR3 protein: CAHTQGQGIMNTEAFF. CDR3 coding DNA: TGTGCCCACACTCAGGGACAGGGAATAATGAACACTGAAGCTTTCTTT.

This chain links TRBV7-9 with TRBJ2-1; possibly TRBD1 for D (5 bases). Germline V gives CDR1 SEHNR, CDR2 FQNEAQ (reference sequence). The CDR3 extends over 15 amino acids. Trimming removed 3 bases from V and 6 bases from J, with 15 bases in between. The CDR3, as DNA: TGTGCCAGCAGCTTGAGTGGGGCATACGGCAATGAGCAGTTCTTC. It codes for CASSLSGAYGNEQFF.

The rearrangement uses TRBV4-1 and TRBJ2-4; 9 bases map to TRBD2. V lost 0 bases to trimming and J lost 9 bases; unmatched junction nucleotides: 9. CDR1 is MGHRA and CDR2 is YSYEKL in the germline V gene. CDR3 length: 16 residues. CDR3 loop: CASSQDWGRRGGIQYF. The CDR3 coding sequence is TGCGCCAGCAGCCAAGATTGGGGGCGGCGGGGGGGCATTCAGTACTTC.